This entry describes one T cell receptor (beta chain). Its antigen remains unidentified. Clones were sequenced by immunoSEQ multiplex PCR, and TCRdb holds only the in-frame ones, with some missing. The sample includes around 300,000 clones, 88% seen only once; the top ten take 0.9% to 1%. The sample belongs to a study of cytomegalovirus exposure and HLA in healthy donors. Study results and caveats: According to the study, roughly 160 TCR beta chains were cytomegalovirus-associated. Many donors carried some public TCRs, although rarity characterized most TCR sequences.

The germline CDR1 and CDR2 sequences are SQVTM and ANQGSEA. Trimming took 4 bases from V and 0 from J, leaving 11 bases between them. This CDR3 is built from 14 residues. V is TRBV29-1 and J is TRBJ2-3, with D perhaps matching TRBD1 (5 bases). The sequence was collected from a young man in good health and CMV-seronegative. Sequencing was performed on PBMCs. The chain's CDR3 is CSVVRGASTDTQYF. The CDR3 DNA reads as TGCAGCGTTGTCCGTGGGGCTAGCACAGATACGCAGTATTTT.